Below, 30 T cell receptor beta chains from the same sample are listed, as sequenced in a study of Graves' ophthalmopathy and Graves' hyperthyroidism. RNA transcripts were the source from which TCR beta CDR3 regions were amplified. The authors performed first-round RT-PCR with HTBI primers and then a second-round multiplex PCR. TCRdb independently ran MiXCR on the multiplex PCR reads; one entry per CDR3 protein. The sample includes around 670,000 distinct CDR3 sequences, approximately 40% of them seen just once. Source material: peripheral blood. The receptors here all came from an adult man with Graves' ophthalmopathy.

As to this clonotype: A read error is possible here, since a much larger clone lies one base away. The conserved final phenylalanine or tryptophan is absent from the CDR3, which likely points to a read error. The DNA for the CDR3 is TGTGCCAGCAGTCCGGCCGACAGGGGTAGTTATGGCTACACCCTC. The encoded protein is CASSPADRGSYGYTL. The chain links TRBV9 to TRBJ1-2, with TRBD1 matching over 8 bases. After removal of 5 bases from V and 5 bases from J, the junction contained 11 bases not matched to a gene. CDR1 is SGDLS, CDR2 YYNGEE, per germline. CDR3 size: 15 residues.

CDR3 in DNA: TGCAGTGCCGAAACGGGACAGGGTGACACTGAAGCTTTCTTT. It is translated as CSAETGQGDTEAFF. The chain is built from TRBV20-1 and TRBJ1-1; 9 nucleotides match TRBD1. This CDR3 spans 14 amino acids. The germline V gene encodes CDR1 DFQATT and CDR2 SNEGSKA (reference sequence). The V gene end was trimmed by 6 bases and the J gene end by 3 bases; junction bases not matched to a gene: 8.

J is TRBJ1-1 and V is TRBV6-5; D gene uncertain. Germline V gene sequence: CDR1 MNHEY, CDR2 SVGAGI. V was clipped by 5 bases and J by 7 bases, with 20 bases between them. The CDR3 is 15 amino acids. The CDR3 region is CASSLREGRSGEAFF. The CDR3 DNA follows: TGTGCCAGCAGTCTACGGGAGGGCCGGTCTGGTGAAGCTTTCTTT.

Many counts were recorded for this clonotype. The rearrangement joins TRBV5-8 to TRBJ1-5, with 10 nucleotides matching TRBD1. Per germline, CDR1 SGHTS and CDR2 YDEGEE. With V trimmed by 3 bases and J by 3 bases, 3 bases remained unmatched. This CDR3 spans 15 amino acids. CDR3: CASSYGTGDNQPQHF. As DNA, the CDR3 is TGTGCCAGCAGCTACGGGACAGGGGACAATCAGCCCCAGCATTTT.

This clonotype was recorded once. The chain combines TRBV7-9 with TRBJ2-3; D is unclear. V lost 5 bases and J lost 4, with 7 bases in between. This CDR3 has 12 amino acids. In germline, CDR1 is SEHNR, CDR2 FQNEAQ (reference sequence). CDR3 in amino acids: CASSLPPDTQYF. Here the CDR3 DNA reads TGTGCCAGCAGCCTCCCTCCAGATACGCAGTATTTT.

This clonotype was found once. The chain couples TRBV25-1 to TRBJ1-2; 7 nucleotides line up with TRBD1. V was clipped by 4 bases and J by 3 bases; unmatched bases: 8. The germline V gene encodes CDR1 MGHDK and CDR2 SYGVNS. The CDR3 consists of 15 residues. CDR3 in amino acids: CASSALSQGYYGYTF. The CDR3 nucleotides are TGTGCCAGCAGTGCCCTATCACAGGGGTACTATGGCTACACCTTC.

Comments on this clonotype: A clone one base away is much larger, so this may be a read error. The chain carries TRBV11-2 and TRBJ2-5; 10 bases align to TRBD1. Germline values: CDR1 SGHAT, CDR2 FQNNGV. The length of the CDR3 is 14 residues. CDR3 amino acids: CAGSPTGGLETQYF. CDR3 DNA: TGTGCCGGCAGCCCGACAGGGGGCTTGGAGACCCAGTACTTC.

This clonotype was seen a single time. Being one base from a much bigger clone, this may be a read error. The CDR3 reads CASRATGYTF. For the CDR3, the DNA is TGTGCCAGTAGGGCCACCGGGTACACCTTC. The genes are TRBV19 and TRBJ1-2; D is unresolved. The CDR3 length is 10 residues. In germline, CDR1 is LNHDA, CDR2 SQIVND (reference sequence). V lost 6 bases, J lost 11 bases, and 10 bases lay in between.

This rearrangement joins TRBV25-1 to TRBJ2-3; D perhaps matches TRBD1 (5 bases). Germline V gene data show CDR1 as MGHDK and CDR2 as SYGVNS. The ends were cut back, 6 bases at V and 3 bases at J, with 16 bases in the middle. This CDR3 comprises 15 residues. The CDR3 protein is CASSLVGHGTDTQYF. For the CDR3, the DNA is TGTGCCAGCAGCTTGGTCGGACATGGAACAGATACGCAGTATTTT.

The chain has TRBV12-3 or TRBV12-4 and TRBJ2-7; no firm D call. Trimming stripped 0 bases from V and 5 bases from J, with 11 bases between. This CDR3 spans 14 amino acids. The CDR3 sequence: CASSLAVSFHEQYF. The CDR3 DNA sequence: TGTGCCAGCAGTTTAGCGGTCTCGTTTCACGAGCAGTACTTC.

This clonotype was detected once. The chain couples TRBV19 to TRBJ1-5, with 7 bases aligning to TRBD1. Germline CDR1 reads LNHDA; CDR2 reads SQIVND (reference sequence). V shed 7 bases, J shed 2 bases, and the junction held 5 bases outside the gene matches. The CDR3 is made up of 14 amino acids. CDR3: CASKVGTGNQPQHF. CDR3 DNA sequence: TGTGCCAGTAAGGTTGGGACAGGCAATCAGCCCCAGCATTTT.

In this sample, this clonotype turned up many times. The chain carries TRBV9 and TRBJ1-1, with TRBD1 matching over 8 bases. The V and J ends lost 3 bases and 4 bases, in that order; junction bases with no gene match: 2. Germline assignment: CDR1 SGDLS and CDR2 YYNGEE. The length of the CDR3 is 13 residues. This CDR3 reads CASSEDRVTEAFF. CDR3 nucleotide sequence: TGTGCCAGCAGCGAGGACAGGGTCACTGAAGCTTTCTTT.

The chain uses TRBV10-3 and TRBJ2-5, with D possibly called TRBD1 or TRBD2 (5 bases each). This CDR3 has 15 residues. Trimming stripped 10 bases from V and 2 bases from J, with 20 bases between. Germline CDR1 reads ENHRY; CDR2 reads SYGVKD. The CDR3 spells CASRVRGPKQETQYF. The CDR3 DNA reads as TGTGCCAGCAGGGTCAGAGGGCCTAAGCAAGAGACCCAGTACTTC.

Only a few counts were recorded for this clonotype. A much larger clone is a single base away; this may be a read error. The chain joins TRBV7-6 to TRBJ1-5, with D unclear. The germline CDR1 and CDR2 sequences are SGHVS and FNYEAQ. This CDR3 is built from 15 residues. The CDR3 DNA sequence: TGTGCCGGCAGCTTAAATCCCGACAGCAATCAGCCCCAGCATTTT. Residues: CAGSLNPDSNQPQHF. The full variable domain, its missing parts supplied by reference TRBV7-6 and TRBJ1-5, is GAGVSQSPRYKVTKRGQDVALRCDPISGHVSLYWYRQALGQGPEFLTYFNYEAQQDKSGLPNDRFSAERPEGSISTLTIQRTEQRDSAMYRCAGSLNPDSNQPQHFGDGTRLSIL.

The chain employs TRBV20-1 and TRBJ2-5; D call uncertain. Per germline, CDR1 DFQATT and CDR2 SNEGSKA (reference sequence). The CDR3 covers 12 residues. The V end lost 1 base, the J end lost 6 bases, and 9 bases lay between the germline ends. The CDR3 protein is CSARVELQTQYF. Here the CDR3 DNA reads TGCAGTGCTAGAGTTGAGTTGCAGACCCAGTACTTC.

This clonotype was picked up a small number of times. The V gene is TRBV7-9, the J gene TRBJ1-1, with unresolved D. Germline loops: CDR1 SEHNR, CDR2 FQNEAQ (reference sequence). This CDR3 contains 12 residues. V lost 1 base and J lost 7, with 7 bases in between. In nucleotides, the CDR3 is TGTGCCAGCAGCTTAGAATATTTTGAAGCTTTCTTT. It yields the protein CASSLEYFEAFF.

The chain combines TRBV7-9 with TRBJ2-5; 7 bases fit TRBD2. The CDR3 runs 16 residues. Looked up from germline, CDR1 is SEHNR and CDR2 is FQNEAQ (reference sequence). V gave up 0 bases and J gave up 11 bases; unmatched junction bases: 15. CDR3 residues: CASSLAWGGDWDEQYF. Written as DNA, the CDR3 is TGTGCCAGCAGCTTAGCTTGGGGGGGAGACTGGGATGAGCAGTACTTC.

As concerns this clonotype: One end of the junction fails to match germline, which may point to a read error. The genes are TRBV7-9 and TRBJ2-2; 9 nucleotides line up with TRBD1. Germline CDR1 SEHNR, CDR2 FQNEAQ (reference sequence). The CDR3 sequence is 15 residues long. DNA of the CDR3: TGCGCCAGCAGCCAAAAACAGGGGGCCGTCGGGGAGCTGTTTTTT. Encoded protein: CASSQKQGAVGELFF. Variable domain in full (rest from reference TRBV7-9 and TRBJ2-2): DTGVSQNPRHKITKRGQNVTFRCDPISEHNRLYWYRQTLGQGPEFLTYFQNEAQLEKSRLLSDRFSAERPKGSFSTLEIQRTEQGDSAMYLCASSQKQGAVGELFFGEGSRLTVL.

This clonotype was picked up a small number of times. CDR3: CASSPGLAGRGQTQYF. CDR3 sequence (DNA): TGTGCCAGCAGTCCGGGACTAGCGGGAAGGGGGCAGACCCAGTACTTC. The chain is built from TRBV12-3 or TRBV12-4 and TRBJ2-5; 13 bases map to TRBD2. V lost 5 bases, J lost 6 bases, and 9 bases stayed unmatched. The CDR3 runs 16 residues.

There are many counts of this clonotype. This chain uses TRBV29-1 with TRBJ1-2; D remains ambiguous. V was cut by 5 bases and J by 2 bases, with 9 bases left in between. CDR1 and CDR2 (germline): SQVTM, ANQGSEA. The CDR3 loop spans 12 amino acids. This chain's CDR3 is CSVYVANYGYTF. For the CDR3, the DNA is TGCAGCGTTTATGTGGCGAACTATGGCTACACCTTC.

V gene TRBV20-1 combines with J gene TRBJ2-2; 9 positions agree with TRBD1. The germline V gene has CDR1 DFQATT and CDR2 SNEGSKA (reference sequence). The V segment lost 5 bases and the J segment 5 bases; nucleotides outside the gene matches: 3. The CDR3 length is 13 residues. For the CDR3, the DNA is TGCAGTGCTCTTGGGACAGGGACCGGGGAGCTGTTTTTT. Protein product: CSALGTGTGELFF.

This clonotype has a handful of counts. V is TRBV4-2 and J is TRBJ2-5; 8 bases are a match to TRBD1. The CDR3 is 15 amino acids. Germline-derived CDR1 and CDR2 are LGHNA and YNFKEQ. The trim removed 3 bases at V and 3 bases at J, leaving 6 bases unmatched. Here the CDR3 DNA reads TGTGCCAGCAGCCACGTCCGGGACAGGAAAGAGACCCAGTACTTC. Residues: CASSHVRDRKETQYF.

This clonotype came up many times. This chain uses TRBV15 with TRBJ2-5, with D perhaps TRBD1 (6 bases). V lost 1 base and J lost 4, with 13 bases in between. The CDR3 runs 15 residues. Germline CDR1 LNHNV, CDR2 YYDKDF (reference sequence). The CDR3 protein is CATSRGGIQGETQYF. The DNA for the CDR3 is TGTGCCACCAGCAGAGGGGGGATACAGGGAGAGACCCAGTACTTC. The variable domain in full, with the rest retrieved from reference TRBV15 and TRBJ2-5, is DAMVIQNPRYQVTQFGKPVTLSCSQTLNHNVMYWYQQKSSQAPKLLFHYYDKDFNNEADTPDNFQSRRPNTSFCFLDIRSPGLGDTAMYLCATSRGGIQGETQYFGPGTRLLVL.

This clonotype appeared a few times. J is TRBJ2-7 and V is TRBV10-3, with D perhaps TRBD2 (6 bases). V lost 3 bases, J lost 0 bases, and 15 bases lay in between. The CDR3 covers 16 residues. CDR1 ENHRY and CDR2 SYGVKD come from the germline V gene. The CDR3 loop is CAISETGTPGSYEQYF. The CDR3 DNA reads TGTGCCATCAGTGAAACCGGGACTCCGGGCTCCTACGAGCAGTACTTC.

Points on this clonotype: The junction shows a germline mismatch at one end, possibly a read error. This chain connects TRBV7-9 to TRBJ2-2; D is uncertain. This CDR3 region has 12 residues. From germline, CDR1 is SEHNR and CDR2 FQNEAQ (reference sequence). CDR3 protein: CVSSIQTGELFF. CDR3 nucleotide sequence: TGTGTCAGCAGCATTCAGACCGGGGAGCTGTTTTTT. Supplemented by reference TRBV7-9 and TRBJ2-2, the full variable domain reads DTGVSQNPRHKITKRGQNVTFRCDPISEHNRLYWYRQTLGQGPEFLTYFQNEAQLEKSRLLSDRFSAERPKGSFSTLEIQRTEQGDSAMYLCVSSIQTGELFFGEGSRLTVL.

This chain uses TRBV25-1 with TRBJ2-2; 8 bases are shared with TRBD2. CDR3 size: 18 residues. The trim removed 4 bases at V and 4 bases at J, leaving 14 bases unmatched. Germline CDR1 MGHDK, CDR2 SYGVNS. Here the CDR3 reads CASSARAFSGAGTGELFF. In DNA, the CDR3 is TGTGCCAGCAGTGCTAGAGCCTTTAGCGGGGCCGGCACCGGGGAGCTGTTTTTT.

Ten or more counts support this clonotype. The gene calls are TRBV11-2 and TRBJ2-7, with no clear D. The V end lost 6 bases, the J end lost 6 bases, and 18 bases lay between the germline ends. Germline lookup yields CDR1 SGHAT and CDR2 FQNNGV. The CDR3 runs 14 residues. The CDR3 DNA reads as TGTGCCAGCAGTAAAGCCAGGACGGGCGGCGAGCAGTACTTC. This sequence encodes CASSKARTGGEQYF.

This rearrangement joins TRBV11-1 to TRBJ2-7; TRBD2 matches 8 bases. This CDR3 has 16 amino acids. CDR1 is SGHAT, CDR2 FQDESV, per germline (reference sequence). V shed 4 bases, J shed 3 bases, and the junction held 11 bases outside the gene matches. CDR3 nucleotides: TGTGCCAGCAGCTCAGCCGGGACTAGATATTTCTACGAGCAGTACTTC. As protein: CASSSAGTRYFYEQYF.

This clonotype appeared once. One end of the junction does not line up with germline, which may come from a read error. The chain combines TRBV12-3 or TRBV12-4 with TRBJ1-6, with TRBD1 matching 8 bases. The CDR3 extends over 15 amino acids. The CDR3 sequence: CAISELAGGRSPLHF. CDR3 DNA: TGTGCCATCAGTGAGTTGGCAGGGGGCCGTTCACCCCTCCACTTT.

As concerns this clonotype: A much larger clone sits a single nucleotide away, making a read error possible. The conserved final phenylalanine or tryptophan is absent from the CDR3, which likely points to a read error. The J gene is TRBJ2-7, the V gene TRBV29-1; D is perhaps TRBD1 (5 bases). The V gene lost 6 bases and the J gene lost 3 bases, with 12 bases spanning the gap. Germline values: CDR1 SQVTM, CDR2 ANQGSEA. The CDR3 runs to 12 residues. The CDR3 nucleotides read TGCAGCGTCTCCGACAGAATCTACGAGCAGTACCTC. Its translation is CSVSDRIYEQYL.